This T cell receptor beta chain was documented in a study of T-cell memory formation after mild COVID-19. At the level of the study: For the most part, TCR clusters were specific to one donor.

TCRalpha and TCRbeta libraries used 5'RACE with constant-segment primers and UMIs. Via MiXCR, TCRdb re-called the 5' RACE reads, giving one row per CDR3 protein. This table holds around 180,000 distinct CDR3 sequences, roughly 16% found once. Trimming took 2 bases from V and 7 from J; bases not matched to a gene: 8. The CDR3 is 17 amino acids. CDR1 is SGHTA, CDR2 FQGNSA, per germline. This clonotype was counted only a few times. Sequencing was carried out using PBMCs or a T cell subset sorted from them (not recorded which). The receptor was isolated from an adult woman who had mild COVID-19 (a few samples of this study predate the infection). Cell type and time point are not known. V usage is TRBV7-2 and J usage is TRBJ2-2; 12 bases match TRBD2. The CDR3 spells CASSLRLAGGPVGELFF. The CDR3 coding sequence is TGTGCCAGCAGCTTAAGGCTAGCGGGAGGGCCCGTCGGGGAGCTGTTTTTT.